A single sample is the source of the 3 T cell receptor beta chains below, sequenced in a study of OX40 agonist ivuxolimab in advanced cancers. The table came from immunoSEQ multiplex PCR; TCRdb's copy has only in-frame clones and leaves some out. The sample shows around 64,000 clones, 84% of them seen only once. The input for sequencing was CD4+ or CD8+ T cells sorted from blood, taken in a trial of the OX40 agonist ivuxolimab. The receptors were gathered from an adult with an advanced solid tumor such as melanoma, head and neck, liver or kidney cancer.

V gene TRBV20-1 combines with J gene TRBJ1-1; no firm D call. CDR1 is DFQATT and CDR2 is SNEGSKA in the germline V gene (reference sequence). With 5 bases removed from V and 2 bases from J, the gap between germline ends came to 6 bases. The CDR3 totals 11 residues. CDR3 sequence (DNA): TGCAGTGCTGTAGTAAACACTGAAGCTTTCTTT. This translates into CSAVVNTEAFF.

The chain combines TRBV5-4 with TRBJ2-5, with D perhaps given as TRBD1 or TRBD2 (6 bases each). The CDR3 spans 15 residues. CDR1 and CDR2 from the germline V gene are SGHNT and YYREEE (reference sequence). Trimming pared 0 bases from V and 3 bases from J, leaving 12 bases between. CDR3 sequence (DNA): TGTGCCAGCAGCTTGGATACGGGGGCTAAAGAGACCCAGTACTTC. This sequence encodes CASSLDTGAKETQYF.

V usage is TRBV29-1 and J usage is TRBJ1-2; D not resolved. Germline V lookup: CDR1 SQVTM, CDR2 ANQGSEA. The CDR3 totals 15 residues. V lost 4 bases to trimming and J lost 2 bases, with 17 bases between them. The CDR3 here is CSVVWMTLANYGYTF. In nucleotides, the CDR3 is TGCAGCGTTGTTTGGATGACACTAGCGAACTATGGCTACACCTTC.